This T cell receptor (beta chain) was identified during a study of technical replicates of blood from a few donors. CDR1 and CDR2 (germline): LNHDA, SQIVND (reference sequence). V dropped 3 bases and J dropped 0; count of bases not matched to a gene: 7. There are 16 residues in the CDR3. Measured with immunoSEQ multiplex PCR; TCRdb has only the in-frame clones, and not every one. The sample has about 74,000 clones; about 94% are singletons. This TCR came from a human donor in good health. The sequenced sample was T cells isolated from PBMCs. The chain links TRBV19 to TRBJ2-7; 8 nucleotides align to TRBD1. DNA for the CDR3: TGTGCCAGTAGTATTCAATGGGACAGGACCTCCTACGAGCAGTACTTC. It yields the protein CASSIQWDRTSYEQYF.